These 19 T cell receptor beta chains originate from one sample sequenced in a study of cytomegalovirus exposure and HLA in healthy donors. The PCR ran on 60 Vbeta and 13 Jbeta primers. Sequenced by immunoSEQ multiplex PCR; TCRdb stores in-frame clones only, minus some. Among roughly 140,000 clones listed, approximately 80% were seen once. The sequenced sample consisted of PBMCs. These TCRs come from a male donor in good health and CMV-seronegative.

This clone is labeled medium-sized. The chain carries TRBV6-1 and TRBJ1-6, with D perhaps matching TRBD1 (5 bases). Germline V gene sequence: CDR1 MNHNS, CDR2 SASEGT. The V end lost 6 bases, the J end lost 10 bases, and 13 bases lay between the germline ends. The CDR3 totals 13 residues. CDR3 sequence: CASRGTTGSPLHF. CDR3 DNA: TGTGCCAGCAGGGGGACTACGGGGTCACCCCTCCACTTT.

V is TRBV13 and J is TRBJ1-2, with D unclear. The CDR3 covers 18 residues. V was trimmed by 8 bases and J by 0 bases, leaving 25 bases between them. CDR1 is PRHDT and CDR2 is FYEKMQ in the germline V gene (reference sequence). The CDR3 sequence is CASAGVGRSLGANYGYTF. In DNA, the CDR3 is TGTGCCAGCGCCGGGGTGGGAAGGTCTTTGGGCGCTAACTATGGCTACACCTTC.

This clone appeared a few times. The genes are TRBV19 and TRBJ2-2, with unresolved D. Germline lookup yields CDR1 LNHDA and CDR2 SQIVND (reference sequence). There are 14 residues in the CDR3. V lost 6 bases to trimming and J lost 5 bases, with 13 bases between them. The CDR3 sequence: CASSPLSGTGELFF. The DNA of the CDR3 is TGTGCCAGTAGCCCACTGTCCGGGACCGGGGAGCTGTTTTTT.

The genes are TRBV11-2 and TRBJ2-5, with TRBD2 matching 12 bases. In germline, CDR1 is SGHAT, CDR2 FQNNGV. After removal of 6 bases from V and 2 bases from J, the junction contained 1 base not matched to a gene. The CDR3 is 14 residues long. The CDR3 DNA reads TGTGCCAGCAGGACTAGCGGGGGACAAGAGACCCAGTACTTC. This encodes CASRTSGGQETQYF.

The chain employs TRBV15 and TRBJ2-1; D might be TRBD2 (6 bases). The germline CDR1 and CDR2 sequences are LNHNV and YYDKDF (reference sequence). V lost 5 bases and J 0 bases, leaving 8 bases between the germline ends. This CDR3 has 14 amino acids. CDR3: CATSRGSSYNEQFF. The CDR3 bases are TGTGCCACCAGCCGGGGGTCCTCCTACAATGAGCAGTTCTTC.

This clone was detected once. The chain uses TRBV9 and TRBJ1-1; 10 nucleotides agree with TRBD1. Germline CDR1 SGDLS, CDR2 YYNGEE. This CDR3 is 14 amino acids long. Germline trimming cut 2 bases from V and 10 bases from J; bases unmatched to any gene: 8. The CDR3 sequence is CASSVSSGTGAAFF. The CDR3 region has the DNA TGTGCCAGCAGCGTTAGTTCCGGGACAGGGGCAGCTTTCTTT.

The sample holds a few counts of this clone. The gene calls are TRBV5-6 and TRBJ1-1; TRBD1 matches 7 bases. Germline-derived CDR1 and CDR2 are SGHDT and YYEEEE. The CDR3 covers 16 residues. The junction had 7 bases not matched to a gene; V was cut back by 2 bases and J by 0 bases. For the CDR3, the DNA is TGTGCCAGCAGCTTAAAGACAGGGATTTTGAACACTGAAGCTTTCTTT. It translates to CASSLKTGILNTEAFF.

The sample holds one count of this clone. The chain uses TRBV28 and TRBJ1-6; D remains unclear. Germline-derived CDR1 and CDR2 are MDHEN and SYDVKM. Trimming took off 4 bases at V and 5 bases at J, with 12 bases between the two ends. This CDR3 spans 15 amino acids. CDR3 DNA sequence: TGTGCCAGCAGTTCACCCCGGGAGGATAATTCACCCCTCCACTTT. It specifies CASSSPREDNSPLHF.

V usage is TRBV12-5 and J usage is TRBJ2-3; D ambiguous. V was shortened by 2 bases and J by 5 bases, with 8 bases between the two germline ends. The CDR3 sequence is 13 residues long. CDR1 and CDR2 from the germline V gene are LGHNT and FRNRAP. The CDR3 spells CASGLSVVDTQYF. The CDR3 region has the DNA TGTGCTAGTGGTTTGTCAGTGGTAGATACGCAGTATTTT.

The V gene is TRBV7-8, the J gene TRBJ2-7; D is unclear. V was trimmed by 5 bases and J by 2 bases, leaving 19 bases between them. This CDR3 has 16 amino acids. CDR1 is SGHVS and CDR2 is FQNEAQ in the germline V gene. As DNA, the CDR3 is TGTGCCAGCAGCCCTATCAGGTCACCCGACCCCTACGAGCAGTACTTC. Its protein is CASSPIRSPDPYEQYF. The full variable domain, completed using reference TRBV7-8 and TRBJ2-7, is GAGVSQSPRYKVAKRGQDVALRCDPISGHVSLFWYQQALGQGPEFLTYFQNEAQLDKSGLPSDRFFAERPEGSVSTLKIQRTQQEDSAVYLCASSPIRSPDPYEQYFGPGTRLTVT.

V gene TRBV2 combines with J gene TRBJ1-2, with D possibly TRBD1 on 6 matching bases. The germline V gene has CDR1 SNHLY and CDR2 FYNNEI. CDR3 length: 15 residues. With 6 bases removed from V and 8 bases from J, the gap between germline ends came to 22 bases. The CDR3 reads CASSLQGPAFLGYTF. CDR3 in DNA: TGTGCCAGCAGCCTCCAGGGGCCGGCCTTCTTAGGCTACACCTTC.

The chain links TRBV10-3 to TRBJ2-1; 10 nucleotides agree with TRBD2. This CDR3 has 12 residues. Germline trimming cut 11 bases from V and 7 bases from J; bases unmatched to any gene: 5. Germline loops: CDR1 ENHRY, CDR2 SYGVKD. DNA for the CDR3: TGTGCCGTGGGAGCGGGGGGGAATGAGCAGTTCTTC. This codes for CAVGAGGNEQFF.

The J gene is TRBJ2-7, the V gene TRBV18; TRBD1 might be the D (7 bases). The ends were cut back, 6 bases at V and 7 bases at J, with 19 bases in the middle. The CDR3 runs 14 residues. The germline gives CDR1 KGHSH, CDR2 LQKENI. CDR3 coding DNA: TGTGCCAGCTCGGGGGACAGCGGGTCGGGGGAGCAGTACTTC. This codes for CASSGDSGSGEQYF. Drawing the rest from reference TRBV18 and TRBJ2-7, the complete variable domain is NAGVMQNPRHLVRRRGQEARLRCSPMKGHSHVYWYRQLPEEGLKFMVYLQKENIIDESGMPKERFSAEFPKEGPSILRIQQVVRGDSAAYFCASSGDSGSGEQYFGPGTRLTVT.

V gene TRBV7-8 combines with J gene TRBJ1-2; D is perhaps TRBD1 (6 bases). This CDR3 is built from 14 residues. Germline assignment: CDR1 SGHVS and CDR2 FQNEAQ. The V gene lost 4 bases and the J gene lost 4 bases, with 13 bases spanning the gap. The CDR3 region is CASSSTTGPYGYTF. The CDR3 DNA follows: TGTGCCAGCAGCTCGACGACAGGCCCCTATGGCTACACCTTC. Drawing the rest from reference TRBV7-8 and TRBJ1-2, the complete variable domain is GAGVSQSPRYKVAKRGQDVALRCDPISGHVSLFWYQQALGQGPEFLTYFQNEAQLDKSGLPSDRFFAERPEGSVSTLKIQRTQQEDSAVYLCASSSTTGPYGYTFGSGTRLTVV.

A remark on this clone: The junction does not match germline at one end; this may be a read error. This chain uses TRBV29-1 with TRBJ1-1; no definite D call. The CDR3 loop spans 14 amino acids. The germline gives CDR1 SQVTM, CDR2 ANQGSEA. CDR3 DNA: TGCAGCGCTGAAGGTACTGAGTTAAACACTGAAGCTTTCTTT. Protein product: CSAEGTELNTEAFF.

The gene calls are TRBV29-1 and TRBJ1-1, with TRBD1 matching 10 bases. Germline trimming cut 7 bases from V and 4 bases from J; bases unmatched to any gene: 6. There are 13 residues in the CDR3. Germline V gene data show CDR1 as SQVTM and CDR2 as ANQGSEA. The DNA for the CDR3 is TGCAGCGCCGCGGACAGGGGGAGCACTGAAGCTTTCTTT. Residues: CSAADRGSTEAFF.

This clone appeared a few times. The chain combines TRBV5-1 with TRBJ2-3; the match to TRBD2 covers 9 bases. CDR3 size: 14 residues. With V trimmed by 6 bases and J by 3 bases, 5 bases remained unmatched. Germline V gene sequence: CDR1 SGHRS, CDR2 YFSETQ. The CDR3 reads CASKMTSGTDTQYF. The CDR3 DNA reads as TGCGCCAGCAAGATGACTAGCGGTACAGATACGCAGTATTTT.

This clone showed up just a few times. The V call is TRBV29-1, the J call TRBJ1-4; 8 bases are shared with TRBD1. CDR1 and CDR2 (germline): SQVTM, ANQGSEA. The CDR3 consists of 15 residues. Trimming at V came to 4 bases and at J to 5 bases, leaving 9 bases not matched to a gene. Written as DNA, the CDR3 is TGCAGCGTTGGGGAAGAGGGACAGGCAAATGAAAAACTGTTTTTT. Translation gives CSVGEEGQANEKLFF.

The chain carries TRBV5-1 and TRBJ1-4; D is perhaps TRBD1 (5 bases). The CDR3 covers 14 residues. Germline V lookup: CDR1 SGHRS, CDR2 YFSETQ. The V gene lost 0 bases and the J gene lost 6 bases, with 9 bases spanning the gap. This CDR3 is CASSLGRTYEKLFF. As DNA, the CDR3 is TGCGCCAGCAGCTTGGGAAGGACATATGAAAAACTGTTTTTT.